The 28 T cell receptor beta chains below all came from one sample that was sequenced in a study of blood T cell repertoires in COVID-19. Assay: immunoSEQ multiplex PCR; the TCRdb copy retains only in-frame clones and omits some. Of roughly 180,000 clones detected, roughly 81% appear once; the ten largest clones hold approximately 5.4%. Sequencing input: peripheral blood. The receptor source for this set is a woman aged 45-65 years with COVID-19, enrolled during active disease.

This rearrangement joins TRBV10-3 to TRBJ2-1; D gene ambiguous. The V end was cut by 3 bases, the J end by 7 bases, with 7 bases between. Germline CDR1 and CDR2: ENHRY and SYGVKD. CDR3 length equals 12 residues. CDR3 sequence reads: CAISDSQNEQFF. As DNA, the CDR3 is TGTGCCATCAGTGATAGTCAAAATGAGCAGTTCTTC.

The chain links TRBV9 to TRBJ2-3; D remains ambiguous. Trimming left V 0 bases short and J 5 bases short, with 4 bases between. The CDR3 is 12 amino acids. The germline gives CDR1 SGDLS, CDR2 YYNGEE. CDR3 in amino acids: CASSVDGDTQYF. CDR3 DNA: TGTGCCAGCAGCGTAGACGGAGATACGCAGTATTTT.

The V call is TRBV12-3 or TRBV12-4, the J call TRBJ2-7, with a weak D call TRBD2 (5 bases). Trimming shortened V by 3 bases and J by 4 bases, and 7 bases separated the two germline ends. The CDR3 runs to 12 residues. The CDR3 here is CASSFREYEQYF. CDR3 coding DNA: TGTGCCAGCAGTTTTCGGGAATACGAGCAGTACTTC.

V is TRBV7-9 and J is TRBJ2-7; the match to TRBD1 covers 8 bases. V lost 3 bases, J lost 12 bases, and 10 bases stayed unmatched. The CDR3 contains 13 residues. Germline assignment: CDR1 SEHNR and CDR2 FQNEAQ (reference sequence). The CDR3 protein is CASSFLGQAILYF. The DNA of the CDR3 is TGTGCCAGCAGCTTCCTGGGACAGGCGATCCTGTACTTC. Full variable domain (rest looked up from reference TRBV7-9 and TRBJ2-7): DTGVSQNPRHKITKRGQNVTFRCDPISEHNRLYWYRQTLGQGPEFLTYFQNEAQLEKSRLLSDRFSAERPKGSFSTLEIQRTEQGDSAMYLCASSFLGQAILYFGPGTRLTVT.

V and J are TRBV2 and TRBJ1-2, with TRBD1 as a possible D gene (6 bases). The germline V and J ends were trimmed by 6 bases and 4 bases, with 12 bases remaining between them. This CDR3 has 13 residues. Germline V lookup: CDR1 SNHLY, CDR2 FYNNEI. This CDR3 is CASSRGPIYGYTF. For the CDR3, the DNA is TGTGCCAGCAGCAGGGGACCCATCTATGGCTACACCTTC.

Relative to its sample, this clone is medium-sized. The sample holds other DNA sequences that translate to the same CDR3. The chain uses TRBV11-2 and TRBJ1-1, with 8 bases identical to TRBD1. V lost 5 bases, J lost 2 bases, and 4 bases stayed unmatched. This CDR3 has 14 residues. Germline-derived CDR1 and CDR2 are SGHAT and FQNNGV. The CDR3 DNA reads as TGTGCCAGCAGCAGTGGACAGGGCAACACTGAAGCTTTCTTT. Translated: CASSSGQGNTEAFF.

The V call is TRBV4-1, the J call TRBJ2-7; maybe TRBD1 (6 bases). CDR3 length: 15 amino acids. Trimming took 1 base from V and 1 from J, leaving 11 bases between them. From germline, CDR1 is MGHRA and CDR2 YSYEKL. The CDR3, as DNA: TGCGCCAGCAGCCAAGGACAGGAATATTCCTACGAGCAGTACTTC. The encoded protein is CASSQGQEYSYEQYF.

The rearrangement uses TRBV4-3 and TRBJ1-3; no clear D. V was shortened by 1 base and J by 0 bases, with 10 bases between the two germline ends. The CDR3 has 16 amino acids. CDR1 is LGHNA, CDR2 YSLEER, per germline. Here the CDR3 DNA reads TGCGCCAGCAGCCAAGGGCTGCCCCTCTCTGGAAACACCATATATTTT. Translation: CASSQGLPLSGNTIYF.

This chain links TRBV6-1 with TRBJ2-1, with 8 positions matching TRBD1. Germline V gives CDR1 MNHNS, CDR2 SASEGT. The CDR3 runs 15 residues. V lost 1 base and J lost 4; bases outside the gene matches: 3. In DNA form, the CDR3 reads TGTGCCAGCAGTGAAGAGGGACAGGTATACAATGAGCAGTTCTTC. Translation: CASSEEGQVYNEQFF.

This clone was recorded many times. This chain uses TRBV10-3 with TRBJ2-3, with 10 bases identical to TRBD2. J gave up 7 bases and V 3 bases, and 4 bases lay outside the gene matches. This CDR3 has 14 amino acids. Germline values: CDR1 ENHRY, CDR2 SYGVKD. This CDR3 is CAISDGSGGNTQYF. CDR3 nucleotide sequence: TGTGCCATCAGTGATGGTAGCGGGGGGAATACGCAGTATTTT.

The rearrangement links TRBV11-3 to TRBJ2-3, with TRBD2 identical over 14 bases. The germline V gene encodes CDR1 SGHNT and CDR2 YENEEA. The CDR3 is 16 amino acids. With V trimmed by 5 bases and J by 7 bases, 8 bases remained unmatched. The CDR3 bases are TGTGCCAGCAGCGGAACCGGGACTAGCGGGGGACATACGCAGTATTTT. This codes for CASSGTGTSGGHTQYF.

The rearrangement links TRBV28 to TRBJ1-2, with 8 bases lining up with TRBD1. CDR3 length equals 13 residues. Per the germline V gene, CDR1 is MDHEN and CDR2 is SYDVKM. V trimming: 5 bases; J trimming: 5 bases; junction bases outside the gene matches: 4. The CDR3 DNA reads as TGTGCCAGCAGTGTACAGGGGGTTTATGGCTACACCTTC. This codes for CASSVQGVYGYTF.

The chain combines TRBV3-1 (or the pseudogene TRBV3-2) with TRBJ1-2, with D uncertain. The CDR3 runs 12 residues. Per germline, CDR1 LGHDT and CDR2 YNNKEL (reference sequence). V lost 4 bases, J lost 7 bases, and 10 bases lay in between. The CDR3 here is CASSPLRGGYTF. The DNA for the CDR3 is TGTGCCAGCAGCCCCCTCCGGGGTGGCTACACCTTC.

The genes are TRBV10-3 and TRBJ1-2, with D tentatively TRBD1 (5 bases). V lost 3 bases and J 3 bases, leaving 14 bases between the germline ends. Germline lookup yields CDR1 ENHRY and CDR2 SYGVKD. The length of the CDR3 is 15 residues. The CDR3 sequence is CAISDHGRAHYGYTF. The CDR3 bases are TGTGCCATCAGTGACCACGGCAGGGCCCACTATGGCTACACCTTC.

The rearrangement uses TRBV7-2 and TRBJ2-5; 9 bases are a match to TRBD2. CDR1 is SGHTA and CDR2 is FQGNSA in the germline V gene. The CDR3 length is 17 residues. Losses at the gene ends were 1 base for V and 1 base for J; bases not matched to a gene: 7. DNA for the CDR3: TGTGCCAGCAGCTTAGTTGCGGGGGGGAGCCTCCAAGAGACCCAGTACTTC. Protein product: CASSLVAGGSLQETQYF.

The chain uses TRBV19 and TRBJ2-1; 10 bases match TRBD1. The CDR3 contains 15 residues. The V gene end was trimmed by 9 bases and the J gene end by 8 bases; junction bases not matched to a gene: 13. The germline gives CDR1 LNHDA, CDR2 SQIVND (reference sequence). This CDR3 is CASSLRQGAPDEQFF. The CDR3 coding sequence is TGTGCCAGCTCCTTGAGACAGGGGGCGCCCGATGAGCAGTTCTTC.

The chain has TRBV5-4 and TRBJ1-3; possible D gene TRBD1, 5 bases. The CDR3 has 17 amino acids. Germline CDR1 SGHNT, CDR2 YYREEE (reference sequence). The ends were cut back, 0 bases at V and 0 bases at J, with 13 bases in the middle. CDR3 coding DNA: TGTGCCAGCAGCTTGGGCGGCAGGGATTTCTCTGGAAACACCATATATTTT. Its protein product is CASSLGGRDFSGNTIYF.

The J gene is TRBJ1-2, the V gene TRBV5-5; D might be TRBD1 (5 bases). This CDR3 contains 13 residues. The V gene lost 4 bases and the J gene lost 3 bases, with 10 bases spanning the gap. Germline V gives CDR1 SGHKS, CDR2 YYEKEE (reference sequence). The CDR3 DNA sequence: TGTGCCAGCAGCCTCAGGGTGGACTATGGCTACACCTTC. This gives the protein CASSLRVDYGYTF.

The chain recombines TRBV2 with TRBJ2-1, with TRBD2 identical over 12 bases. The V gene end was trimmed by 6 bases and the J gene end by 4 bases; junction bases not matched to a gene: 4. The CDR3 contains 15 residues. CDR1 and CDR2 (germline): SNHLY, FYNNEI. CDR3 sequence (DNA): TGTGCCAGCAGGGCCGGGACTAGCGGGTACAATGAGCAGTTCTTC. This translates into CASRAGTSGYNEQFF.

The chain couples TRBV7-9 to TRBJ1-2; D is uncertain. The CDR3 spans 15 residues. Germline values: CDR1 SEHNR, CDR2 FQNEAQ (reference sequence). V gave up 4 bases and J gave up 4 bases, with 16 bases separating them. The CDR3: CASSSEEGLGYGYTF. The CDR3 DNA reads as TGTGCCAGCAGCTCAGAGGAGGGCTTGGGCTATGGCTACACCTTC.

The chain employs TRBV4-1 and TRBJ1-2, with a weak D call TRBD1 (6 bases). Germline V gene lookup returns CDR1 MGHRA and CDR2 YSYEKL. The CDR3 length is 15 residues. The ends were cut back, 1 base at V and 0 bases at J, with 9 bases in the middle. The CDR3 loop is CASSQGTVANYGYTF. The CDR3 DNA reads as TGCGCCAGCAGCCAAGGGACAGTAGCTAACTATGGCTACACCTTC.

The CDR3 nucleotides are TGCGCCAGCAGCTTGGCCGGGACAGCGCAGGGAGATACGCAGTATTTT. Residues: CASSLAGTAQGDTQYF. This chain links TRBV5-1 with TRBJ2-3; 7 bases are shared with TRBD1. Germline assignment: CDR1 SGHRS and CDR2 YFSETQ. The CDR3 consists of 16 residues. J lost 5 bases, V lost 0 bases, and 9 bases had no gene match.

The chain employs TRBV7-3 and TRBJ2-3; no reliable D call. This CDR3 region has 14 residues. The V end was cut by 5 bases, the J end by 3 bases, with 12 bases between. Germline-derived CDR1 and CDR2 are SGHTA and FQGTGA. CDR3 DNA: TGTGCCAGCAGCCTATTAGTCAGGACAGATACGCAGTATTTT. This encodes CASSLLVRTDTQYF.

About this clone: The sample holds other DNA sequences that translate to the same CDR3. The chain recombines TRBV18 with TRBJ1-4; no clear D gene. The germline V gene has CDR1 KGHSH and CDR2 LQKENI. CDR3 size: 14 residues. V was shortened by 2 bases and J by 3 bases, with 7 bases between the two germline ends. CDR3 nucleotide sequence: TGTGCCAGCTCACCAGGGCAGCCTAATGAAAAACTGTTTTTT. This translates into CASSPGQPNEKLFF. The full variable domain, its missing parts supplied by reference TRBV18 and TRBJ1-4, is NAGVMQNPRHLVRRRGQEARLRCSPMKGHSHVYWYRQLPEEGLKFMVYLQKENIIDESGMPKERFSAEFPKEGPSILRIQQVVRGDSAAYFCASSPGQPNEKLFFGSGTQLSVL.

The rearrangement uses TRBV5-8 and TRBJ1-2; the match to TRBD1 covers 8 bases. V lost 1 base to trimming and J lost 7 bases; unmatched junction nucleotides: 6. The CDR3 spans 14 residues. Germline V gene sequence: CDR1 SGHTS, CDR2 YDEGEE. The CDR3 sequence: CASSLQGALSGYTF. CDR3 DNA sequence: TGTGCCAGCAGCTTGCAGGGGGCGCTGAGTGGCTACACCTTC.

The rearrangement joins TRBV27 to TRBJ1-4; 7 bases agree with TRBD1. V was clipped by 6 bases and J by 6 bases; unmatched bases: 7. The CDR3 length is 14 residues. CDR1 MNHEY and CDR2 SMNVEV come from the germline V gene (reference sequence). CDR3 bases: TGTGCCAGCAGACCTAGGGGGCGAGATGAAAAACTGTTTTTT. Translated: CASRPRGRDEKLFF.

The count of this clone is one. This chain links TRBV6-5 with TRBJ2-3; D possibly corresponds to TRBD2 (6 bases). The CDR3 runs to 15 residues. Germline values: CDR1 MNHEY, CDR2 SVGAGI. V gave up 2 bases and J gave up 1 base, with 10 bases separating them. CDR3 coding DNA: TGTGCCAGCAGTTACGACCCTAGCGGCACAGATACGCAGTATTTT. It is translated as CASSYDPSGTDTQYF.

The count of this clone is one. V and J are TRBV19 and TRBJ1-5; D is undetermined. Trimming cost V 0 bases and J 4 bases, with 19 bases left between them. Germline CDR1 and CDR2: LNHDA and SQIVND (reference sequence). The CDR3 sequence is 18 residues long. Here the CDR3 reads CASSIDVWEGGPNQPQHF. CDR3 nucleotides: TGTGCCAGTAGTATAGATGTATGGGAGGGTGGCCCAAATCAGCCCCAGCATTTT.